A selection of T cell receptor beta chains follows, all from one sample in a study of blood T cells in healthy people across ages. TCRdb re-derived calls from the 5' RACE reads in MiXCR, one entry per CDR3 protein. The sample consists of about 730,000 distinct CDR3 sequences, about 42% of them appearing once. The sample was blood. Receptors originate from a woman aged 60-75 years in good health. Each CDR3 is given with its conserved first and last residue. Each record gives: J gene, clone size, V gene, D gene, CDR3 protein, CDR3 DNA. D genes are given only for firm matches. Not every row has a clone size; where given, it reads once, few, many or a size class.

j_gene: TRBJ1-1
abundance: once
v_gene: TRBV6-1
d_gene: .
CDR3aa: CASTQTRGIEQLAEAFF
CDR3nt: TGTGCCAGCACCCAAACGAGGGGGATAGAACAGCTCGCTGAAGCTTTCTTT

j_gene: TRBJ2-2
abundance: .
v_gene: TRBV6-1
d_gene: .
CDR3aa: CASREDRSAGELFF
CDR3nt: TGTGCCAGCAGGGAAGACAGGTCCGCCGGGGAGCTGTTTTTT

j_gene: TRBJ2-3
abundance: .
v_gene: TRBV7-2
d_gene: .
CDR3aa: CASSSSPATRPDTQYF
CDR3nt: TGTGCCAGCAGCTCATCCCCCGCGACCCGCCCAGATACGCAGTATTTT

j_gene: TRBJ2-1
abundance: .
v_gene: TRBV10-3
d_gene: TRBD2
CDR3aa: CAISYPTSGSMNEQFF
CDR3nt: TGTGCCATCTCCTATCCGACTAGCGGGAGTATGAATGAGCAGTTCTTC

j_gene: TRBJ1-5
abundance: few
v_gene: TRBV15
d_gene: .
CDR3aa: CATSRGLTGPNQPQHF
CDR3nt: TGTGCCACCAGCAGAGGACTGACAGGTCCCAATCAGCCCCAGCATTTT

j_gene: TRBJ1-5
abundance: .
v_gene: TRBV5-6
d_gene: TRBD1
CDR3aa: CASSTGTGGNNQPQHF
CDR3nt: TGTGCCAGCAGCACCGGGACAGGGGGAAACAATCAGCCCCAGCATTTT

j_gene: TRBJ2-6
abundance: .
v_gene: TRBV2
d_gene: .
CDR3aa: CASNRPSGANVLTF
CDR3nt: TGTGCCAGCAACCGGCCCTCTGGGGCCAACGTCCTGACTTTC

j_gene: TRBJ2-5
abundance: few
v_gene: TRBV6-5
d_gene: .
CDR3aa: CASNPQGSRETQYF
CDR3nt: TGTGCCAGCAACCCACAGGGTAGCCGGGAGACCCAGTACTTC

j_gene: TRBJ2-7
abundance: .
v_gene: TRBV5-1
d_gene: .
CDR3aa: CASRSVDEQYF
CDR3nt: TGCGCCAGCAGGTCGGTTGACGAGCAGTACTTC

j_gene: TRBJ2-5
abundance: .
v_gene: TRBV6-2/TRBV6-3
d_gene: TRBD2
CDR3aa: CASSYSTSGVYQETQYF
CDR3nt: TGTGCCAGCAGTTACTCGACTAGCGGGGTGTACCAAGAGACCCAGTACTTC

j_gene: TRBJ2-1
abundance: few
v_gene: TRBV2
d_gene: TRBD2
CDR3aa: CASRAPGLANNEQFF
CDR3nt: TGTGCCAGCCGAGCCCCGGGACTAGCGAATAATGAGCAGTTCTTC

j_gene: TRBJ2-5
abundance: .
v_gene: TRBV12-3/TRBV12-4
d_gene: .
CDR3aa: CASSLSSRGETQYF
CDR3nt: TGTGCCAGCAGTTTATCCTCCAGGGGAGAGACCCAGTACTTC

j_gene: TRBJ2-1
abundance: .
v_gene: TRBV2
d_gene: TRBD2
CDR3aa: CASTWTATGGEEQFF
CDR3nt: TGTGCCAGCACATGGACAGCCACCGGGGGGGAGGAGCAGTTCTTC

j_gene: TRBJ1-2
abundance: .
v_gene: TRBV28
d_gene: .
CDR3aa: CASSPAGRYGYTF
CDR3nt: TGTGCCAGCAGTCCGGCGGGACGTTATGGCTACACCTTC

j_gene: TRBJ2-1
abundance: few
v_gene: TRBV20-1
d_gene: .
CDR3aa: CSASTPRSDNEQFF
CDR3nt: TGCAGTGCGTCTACCCCCAGATCAGATAATGAGCAGTTCTTC

j_gene: TRBJ2-7
abundance: many
v_gene: TRBV12-3/TRBV12-4
d_gene: .
CDR3aa: CASRRASGVEQYF
CDR3nt: TGTGCCAGCAGGCGAGCTTCAGGGGTCGAGCAGTACTTC

j_gene: TRBJ2-5
abundance: many
v_gene: TRBV18
d_gene: .
CDR3aa: CASSPLQETQYF
CDR3nt: TGTGCCAGCAGCCCCCTCCAAGAGACCCAGTACTTC

j_gene: TRBJ2-7
abundance: .
v_gene: TRBV5-6
d_gene: .
CDR3aa: CASSPGAYNEQYF
CDR3nt: TGTGCCAGCAGCCCCGGGGCTTACAATGAGCAGTACTTC

j_gene: TRBJ2-7
abundance: .
v_gene: TRBV20-1
d_gene: .
CDR3aa: CSARQPGLLLEQYF
CDR3nt: TGCAGTGCTCGGCAGCCGGGACTCCTTCTGGAGCAGTACTTC

j_gene: TRBJ2-5
abundance: .
v_gene: TRBV12-3/TRBV12-4
d_gene: .
CDR3aa: CASGARGPETQYF
CDR3nt: TGTGCCAGCGGGGCCCGGGGACCAGAGACCCAGTACTTC

j_gene: TRBJ1-1
abundance: .
v_gene: TRBV5-1
d_gene: .
CDR3aa: CASSFDFTEAFF
CDR3nt: TGCGCCAGCAGCTTTGACTTCACTGAAGCTTTCTTT

j_gene: TRBJ2-1
abundance: .
v_gene: TRBV14
d_gene: TRBD1
CDR3aa: CASGQGATPEQFF
CDR3nt: TGTGCCAGCGGACAGGGGGCAACCCCAGAGCAGTTCTTC

j_gene: TRBJ1-1
abundance: .
v_gene: TRBV29-1
d_gene: TRBD1
CDR3aa: CSAGGGANTEAFF
CDR3nt: TGCAGCGCCGGAGGGGGCGCGAACACTGAAGCTTTCTTT

j_gene: TRBJ1-2
abundance: .
v_gene: TRBV3-1
d_gene: .
CDR3aa: CASSQVGVSDYGYTF
CDR3nt: TGTGCCAGCAGCCAAGTCGGGGTGTCGGACTATGGCTACACCTTC

j_gene: TRBJ2-5
abundance: .
v_gene: TRBV5-1
d_gene: .
CDR3aa: CASSAEQGRETQYF
CDR3nt: TGCGCCAGCAGCGCTGAACAGGGTCGGGAGACCCAGTACTTC

j_gene: TRBJ2-7
abundance: many
v_gene: TRBV12-3/TRBV12-4
d_gene: TRBD1
CDR3aa: CASSTRDRAPEQYF
CDR3nt: TGTGCCAGCAGTACCCGGGACAGGGCCCCCGAGCAGTACTTC

j_gene: TRBJ2-1
abundance: once
v_gene: TRBV11-1
d_gene: .
CDR3aa: CASSLVGPTEQFF
CDR3nt: TGTGCCAGCAGCTTAGTCGGGCCGACCGAGCAGTTCTTC

j_gene: TRBJ2-1
abundance: few
v_gene: TRBV29-1
d_gene: TRBD2
CDR3aa: CSVEAPGRAISYNEQFF
CDR3nt: TGCAGCGTTGAGGCCCCGGGGAGGGCTATCTCCTACAATGAGCAGTTCTTC

j_gene: TRBJ2-7
abundance: few
v_gene: TRBV20-1
d_gene: TRBD2
CDR3aa: CSALSPIAGGSYEQYF
CDR3nt: TGCAGTGCTCTCTCTCCTATAGCGGGCGGCTCCTACGAGCAGTACTTC

j_gene: TRBJ1-5
abundance: .
v_gene: TRBV27
d_gene: TRBD1
CDR3aa: CASTQDRGGNQPQHF
CDR3nt: TGTGCCAGCACCCAGGACAGGGGAGGCAATCAGCCCCAGCATTTT

j_gene: TRBJ1-1
abundance: .
v_gene: TRBV6-6
d_gene: .
CDR3aa: CASSYVGTEAFF
CDR3nt: TGTGCCAGCAGTTACGTGGGGACTGAAGCTTTCTTT

j_gene: TRBJ1-2
abundance: once
v_gene: TRBV12-3/TRBV12-4
d_gene: .
CDR3aa: CASSQTDPMYGYTF
CDR3nt: TGTGCCAGCAGTCAGACAGACCCTATGTATGGCTACACCTTC

j_gene: TRBJ2-7
abundance: .
v_gene: TRBV7-9
d_gene: .
CDR3aa: CASGSGNYEQYF
CDR3nt: TGTGCCAGCGGCTCGGGCAACTACGAGCAGTACTTC

j_gene: TRBJ2-5
abundance: .
v_gene: TRBV25-1
d_gene: .
CDR3aa: CASSSPRVGETQYF
CDR3nt: TGTGCCAGCAGTTCCCCAAGGGTTGGAGAGACCCAGTACTTC

j_gene: TRBJ1-2
abundance: .
v_gene: TRBV20-1
d_gene: .
CDR3aa: CSAPRGGPTYGYTF
CDR3nt: TGCAGTGCCCCGCGGGGAGGACCAACCTATGGCTACACCTTC

j_gene: TRBJ2-1
abundance: .
v_gene: TRBV24-1
d_gene: .
CDR3aa: CATSFRSYNEQFF
CDR3nt: TGTGCCACCAGTTTTAGGTCCTACAATGAGCAGTTCTTC

j_gene: TRBJ1-1
abundance: few
v_gene: TRBV12-3/TRBV12-4
d_gene: .
CDR3aa: CASSTNTGTEAFF
CDR3nt: TGTGCCAGCAGCACCAACACGGGCACTGAAGCTTTCTTT

j_gene: TRBJ2-3
abundance: .
v_gene: TRBV12-5
d_gene: .
CDR3aa: CTSGQSWSDTQYF
CDR3nt: TGTACTAGTGGTCAGTCGTGGTCGGATACGCAGTATTTT

j_gene: TRBJ2-3
abundance: many
v_gene: TRBV7-2
d_gene: .
CDR3aa: CASSLWATDTQYF
CDR3nt: TGTGCCAGCAGCTTATGGGCCACAGATACGCAGTATTTT

j_gene: TRBJ2-7
abundance: few
v_gene: TRBV10-3
d_gene: TRBD1
CDR3aa: CAISELTGTAYEQYF
CDR3nt: TGTGCCATCAGTGAGTTAACCGGGACAGCCTACGAGCAGTACTTC